This is a list of T cell receptor beta chains from one sample in a study of shared T cell receptors in the human thymus. Data came from immunoSEQ multiplex PCR; TCRdb stores just in-frame clones and leaves some out. Here the sample spans 630,000 or so clones, roughly 86% being singletons. This sample also belongs to another study, concerning human thymus T cells.

Sequences were obtained from thymocytes. These receptors originate from a boy under two years old with a congenital heart defect. Both conserved end residues are part of each CDR3. A D gene is named only where the DNA matches it firmly.

>TRBV27|TRBJ1-1|TRBD1
CASSFGEPETGAGEAFF
>TRBV19|TRBJ1-1|.
CASSIAGRSEAFF
>TRBV5-1|TRBJ1-5|.
CASSPKPGQNQPQHF
>TRBV9|TRBJ2-3|TRBD2
CASSVGAGGLDTQYF
>TRBV7-6|TRBJ1-3|.
CASSQTAGGGNTIYF
>TRBV30|TRBJ2-5|TRBD2
CAWKWTGLAGGPETQYF
>TRBV7-9|TRBJ1-1|.
CASSPSRRGTEAFF
>TRBV28|TRBJ1-1|.
CASLRRSEAFF
>TRBV19|TRBJ2-7|TRBD2
CASSILAGLAYEQYF
>TRBV12-5|TRBJ2-7|.
CASGPRDGEQYF
>TRBV4-1|TRBJ1-1|TRBD1
CASSGGTEYTEAFF
>TRBV6-1|TRBJ1-2|TRBD1
CASSVEQGVYGYTF
>TRBV10-3|TRBJ1-1|TRBD1
CAIRPGTGPPLGEAFF
>TRBV11-2|TRBJ2-7|.
CASSSVGPYEQYF
>TRBV9|TRBJ2-6|TRBD1
CASTRQGISGANVLTF
>TRBV2|TRBJ2-2|TRBD2
CASSVHGLVVNTGELFF
>TRBV15|TRBJ1-1|.
CATSRVCRERDTEAFF